The 30 T cell receptor beta chains reported below all come from one sample, sequenced in a study of T-cell reconstitution after alpha-beta-depleted transplantation in children. Preparing the TCRbeta library involved the use of unique molecular identifiers. TCRdb re-derived calls from the PCR reads in MiXCR, one entry per CDR3 protein. The repertoire holds about 250,000 distinct CDR3 sequences, with 20% to 30% as singletons. The material sequenced was PBMCs, mostly from graft donor cells, taken 360 days after TCRalphabeta/CD19-depleted stem cell transplant. These receptors were taken from a female patient aged 2-15 years who had a stem cell transplant for congenital amegakaryocytic thrombocytopenia, so the T cells may come from the graft donor.

The chain uses TRBV7-6 and TRBJ1-4; the match to TRBD1 covers 8 bases. Looked up from germline, CDR1 is SGHVS and CDR2 is FNYEAQ. V lost 2 bases, J lost 8 bases, and 13 bases stayed unmatched. The CDR3 length is 17 residues. The CDR3 loop is CASSLLSAGGLGEKLFF. Here the CDR3 DNA reads TGTGCCAGCAGCTTACTATCTGCAGGGGGCCTGGGGGAAAAACTGTTTTTT.

This clonotype was counted a few times. CDR3 coding DNA: TGTGCCAGCAGCGCTAGGACAGGCCGGACCACAGATACGCAGTATTTT. Translation: CASSARTGRTTDTQYF. The rearrangement uses TRBV9 and TRBJ2-3, with 7 bases lining up with TRBD1. CDR1 SGDLS and CDR2 YYNGEE come from the germline V gene. This CDR3 has 16 residues. With 3 bases clipped from V and 2 bases from J, the junction kept 9 bases outside the gene matches.

This clonotype was seen only a few times. V and J are TRBV29-1 and TRBJ2-1; D may be TRBD1 (6 bases). Trimming pared 1 base from V and 5 bases from J, leaving 27 bases between. This CDR3 spans 19 amino acids. CDR1 and CDR2 (germline): SQVTM, ANQGSEA. For the CDR3, the DNA is TGCAGCGTTGAAGTAAGGTCGGGACACAGGACATTCCTGGACAATGAGCAGTTCTTC. Amino acids: CSVEVRSGHRTFLDNEQFF.

This clonotype appeared a few times. This chain uses TRBV20-1 with TRBJ2-1; 13 nucleotides agree with TRBD2. Germline V gives CDR1 DFQATT, CDR2 SNEGSKA (reference sequence). The CDR3 is made up of 18 amino acids. V lost 3 bases to trimming and J lost 4 bases; unmatched junction nucleotides: 12. The DNA of the CDR3 is TGCAGTGCTAGGGGGGGACTAGCGGGAAAAGGGTTGTACAATGAGCAGTTCTTC. Translated, it gives CSARGGLAGKGLYNEQFF.

The genes are TRBV28 and TRBJ1-1; weak D call: TRBD1 (5 bases). CDR1 MDHEN and CDR2 SYDVKM come from the germline V gene. V shed 2 bases and J shed 5 bases, with 9 bases lying between them. This CDR3 contains 13 residues. The CDR3 here is CASSLRGETEAFF. CDR3 in DNA: TGTGCCAGCAGTTTAAGGGGCGAGACTGAAGCTTTCTTT.

The rearrangement joins TRBV10-3 to TRBJ2-5; 11 bases are shared with TRBD2. CDR3 length: 15 residues. The V gene end was trimmed by 5 bases and the J gene end by 4 bases; junction bases not matched to a gene: 6. Germline CDR1 ENHRY, CDR2 SYGVKD. DNA of the CDR3: TGTGCCATCAGTTCCCGACTAGCGGGGTCAGAGACCCAGTACTTC. Its protein product is CAISSRLAGSETQYF.

The CDR3 DNA reads TGTGCCAGCAGTTTCCAGGGAGCGGAAAAACTGTTTTTT. Translating it yields CASSFQGAEKLFF. This chain uses TRBV12-3 or TRBV12-4 with TRBJ1-4; weak D call: TRBD1 (5 bases). This CDR3 is 13 amino acids long. V lost 3 bases and J lost 8, with 10 bases in between.

This clonotype was seen repeatedly, ten times or more. V usage is TRBV12-3 or TRBV12-4 and J usage is TRBJ2-3; D unresolved. Trimming cost V 3 bases and J 2 bases, with 6 bases left between them. The CDR3 runs to 13 residues. The CDR3 loop reads CASSFTPTDTQYF. In DNA, the CDR3 is TGTGCCAGCAGTTTTACCCCCACAGATACGCAGTATTTT.

This clonotype was observed a few times. The rearrangement uses TRBV4-2 and TRBJ2-2, with D perhaps TRBD1 (7 bases). Germline CDR1 reads LGHNA; CDR2 reads YNFKEQ. The V and J ends lost 1 base and 2 bases respectively, with 11 bases between them. The CDR3 is 16 amino acids. CDR3 nucleotide sequence: TGTGCCAGCAGCCAAGTGACAGGGACTAACACCGGGGAGCTGTTTTTT. Amino acids: CASSQVTGTNTGELFF.

This clonotype has a handful of counts. The V and J genes are TRBV11-2 and TRBJ1-1, with D perhaps matching TRBD1 (6 bases). Germline-derived CDR1 and CDR2 are SGHAT and FQNNGV. This CDR3 has 14 amino acids. Trimming took 5 bases from V and 0 from J, leaving 10 bases between them. The CDR3 coding sequence is TGTGCCAGCAGCGCGGGACACATGAACACTGAAGCTTTCTTT. Encoded protein: CASSAGHMNTEAFF.

About this clonotype: An end of the junction does not agree with germline; a read error may underlie this. The V call is TRBV28, the J call TRBJ2-3; D gene ambiguous. Germline CDR1 MDHEN, CDR2 SYDVKM. The CDR3 length is 13 residues. The chain's CDR3 is CASRGSSTDAQYF. The CDR3 DNA follows: TGTGCCAGCAGAGGCAGTAGCACAGATGCGCAGTATTTT.

The chain is built from TRBV7-9 and TRBJ2-1; D possibly matches TRBD1 or TRBD2 (5 bases each). Germline-derived CDR1 and CDR2 are SEHNR and FQNEAQ (reference sequence). The CDR3 sequence is 16 residues long. V lost 5 bases, J lost 7 bases, and 21 bases lay in between. In DNA, the CDR3 is TGTGCCAGCAGCATACCCATCGGTGTAGGGACGAATGAGCAGTTCTTC. As protein: CASSIPIGVGTNEQFF.

V usage is TRBV20-1 and J usage is TRBJ2-4, with 10 bases fitting TRBD2. This CDR3 contains 16 residues. Germline CDR1 is DFQATT and CDR2 is SNEGSKA (reference sequence). J gave up 7 bases and V 3 bases, and 12 bases lay outside the gene matches. This chain's CDR3 is CSARAILAGSGNIQYF. CDR3 nucleotide sequence: TGCAGTGCTAGGGCTATACTAGCGGGATCGGGGAACATTCAGTACTTC.

This chain uses TRBV11-2 with TRBJ2-1; no clear D gene. V was cut by 0 bases and J by 8 bases, with 8 bases left in between. CDR3 length equals 13 residues. From germline, CDR1 is SGHAT and CDR2 FQNNGV. In DNA form, the CDR3 reads TGTGCCAGCAGCTTAGAAGGAAGGCATGAGCAGTTCTTC. Amino acids: CASSLEGRHEQFF. Using reference TRBV11-2 and TRBJ2-1 for the parts outside the CDR3, the full variable domain is EAGVAQSPRYKIIEKRQSVAFWCNPISGHATLYWYQQILGQGPKLLIQFQNNGVVDDSQLPKDRFSAERLKGVDSTLKIQPAKLEDSAVYLCASSLEGRHEQFFGPGTRLTVL.

This clonotype was seen a few times. The V call is TRBV2, the J call TRBJ1-2, with a weak D call TRBD1 (5 bases). The CDR3 spans 13 residues. Germline CDR1 is SNHLY and CDR2 is FYNNEI. Trimming shortened V by 5 bases and J by 6 bases, and 13 bases separated the two germline ends. Here the CDR3 reads CASSPDSSNGYTF. In DNA, the CDR3 is TGTGCCAGCAGTCCCGACAGTAGTAATGGCTACACCTTC.

The V call is TRBV7-2, the J call TRBJ1-2; D gene uncertain. The CDR3 loop spans 13 amino acids. Germline CDR1 and CDR2: SGHTA and FQGNSA. Between the trimmed V and J ends, which lost 8 bases and 2 bases, there was a span of 12 bases. CDR3 loop: CASPSDTNYGYTF. DNA of the CDR3: TGTGCCAGCCCTTCTGACACGAACTATGGCTACACCTTC.

Only a few counts were recorded for this clonotype. V usage is TRBV24-1 and J usage is TRBJ2-6; 9 nucleotides align to TRBD1. This CDR3 has 17 residues. After removal of 4 bases from V and 3 bases from J, the junction contained 6 bases not matched to a gene. Per germline, CDR1 KGHDR and CDR2 SFDVKD. CDR3 loop: CATSEGTGSYGANVLTF. CDR3 nucleotide sequence: TGTGCCACCAGTGAGGGGACAGGGTCATATGGGGCCAACGTCCTGACTTTC.

V and J are TRBV7-6 and TRBJ2-3; D possibly corresponds to TRBD2 (5 bases). V dropped 3 bases and J dropped 0 bases, with 13 bases sitting between them. The germline V gene encodes CDR1 SGHVS and CDR2 FNYEAQ. The CDR3 spans 16 residues. CDR3 bases: TGTGCCAGCAGCTTTGGCCCTAGCTGGAGCACAGATACGCAGTATTTT. Translation: CASSFGPSWSTDTQYF.

There are a few counts of this clonotype. V and J are TRBV10-3 and TRBJ2-5, with D uncertain. CDR1 is ENHRY, CDR2 SYGVKD, per germline. Trimming removed 3 bases from V and 2 bases from J, with 4 bases in between. This CDR3 has 12 amino acids. CDR3: CAISDRQETQYF. In DNA form, the CDR3 reads TGTGCCATCAGTGACAGACAAGAGACCCAGTACTTC.

There are a few counts of this clonotype. V gene TRBV4-2 combines with J gene TRBJ1-6; D gene unclear. Germline V gene lookup returns CDR1 LGHNA and CDR2 YNFKEQ. The length of the CDR3 is 14 residues. V was clipped by 4 bases and J by 11 bases, with 15 bases between them. The CDR3 spells CASSPSGLLPPLHF. DNA of the CDR3: TGTGCCAGCAGCCCCAGTGGATTGCTTCCACCCCTCCACTTT.

This clonotype was seen a handful of times. The chain couples TRBV6-1 to TRBJ2-3; 8 bases line up with TRBD1. The CDR3 is made up of 16 amino acids. V shed 6 bases and J 0 bases; nucleotides not matched to a gene: 8. CDR1 is MNHNS and CDR2 is SASEGT in the germline V gene. CDR3 sequence (DNA): TGTGCCAGCAGCCCTTCAAGGACAGGGAGCACAGATACGCAGTATTTT. This translates into CASSPSRTGSTDTQYF.

The chain recombines TRBV20-1 with TRBJ2-3; unclear D gene. The CDR3 has 17 amino acids. Germline loops: CDR1 DFQATT, CDR2 SNEGSKA (reference sequence). Trimming removed 0 bases from V and 4 bases from J, with 20 bases in between. This chain's CDR3 is CSARDEPWIDAPDTQYF. The DNA for the CDR3 is TGCAGTGCTAGAGATGAGCCCTGGATAGACGCGCCAGATACGCAGTATTTT.

This clonotype was seen once. The chain carries TRBV19 and TRBJ1-1, with 7 positions matching TRBD1. The germline V gene encodes CDR1 LNHDA and CDR2 SQIVND (reference sequence). V shed 5 bases and J 3 bases; nucleotides not matched to a gene: 9. CDR3 length: 15 amino acids. CDR3 sequence (DNA): TGTGCCAGTAGTCTCTGGACAGGACCAGACACTGAAGCTTTCTTT. Protein sequence: CASSLWTGPDTEAFF.

This clonotype appeared many times. The genes are TRBV12-3 or TRBV12-4 and TRBJ2-1, with D uncertain. The V gene lost 3 bases and the J gene lost 7 bases, with 16 bases spanning the gap. The CDR3 covers 15 residues. CDR3 residues: CASSFYGIPENEQFF. In nucleotides, the CDR3 is TGTGCCAGCAGTTTTTATGGGATCCCCGAGAATGAGCAGTTCTTC.

This clonotype was picked up a small number of times. The rearrangement links TRBV5-1 to TRBJ2-5, with 7 nucleotides matching TRBD2. The CDR3 runs 14 residues. The germline CDR1 and CDR2 sequences are SGHRS and YFSETQ. After removal of 0 bases from V and 5 bases from J, the junction contained 4 bases not matched to a gene. CDR3 amino acids: CASSLGTSIETQYF. CDR3 in DNA: TGCGCCAGCAGCTTGGGGACTAGTATTGAGACCCAGTACTTC.

The rearrangement uses TRBV27 and TRBJ2-7; D might be TRBD1 (6 bases). CDR3 length equals 13 residues. V gave up 6 bases and J gave up 2 bases, with 11 bases separating them. The V gene's germline CDR1 is MNHEY and CDR2 SMNVEV (reference sequence). CDR3 nucleotides: TGTGCCAGCAGACAGGGTCGGACCTACGAGCAGTACTTC. Protein sequence: CASRQGRTYEQYF.

In this sample, this clonotype turned up a few times. The chain links TRBV20-1 to TRBJ2-4, with a possible D match to TRBD2 (7 bases). The V gene's germline CDR1 is DFQATT and CDR2 SNEGSKA (reference sequence). V lost 6 bases to trimming and J lost 9 bases, with 9 bases between them. This CDR3 has 10 residues. Here the CDR3 DNA reads TGCAGTGCCGGGGGGCTCATTCAGTACTTC. Translating it yields CSAGGLIQYF.

In its sample, this clonotype was seen a few times. Written as DNA, the CDR3 is TGTGCCAGCAGCCAGACGGACAGCTCCTATAATTCACCCCTCCACTTT. Its protein is CASSQTDSSYNSPLHF. The gene calls are TRBV4-2 and TRBJ1-6; D possibly corresponds to TRBD1 (6 bases). This CDR3 contains 16 residues. V was trimmed by 3 bases and J by 0 bases, leaving 9 bases between them. Germline loops: CDR1 LGHNA, CDR2 YNFKEQ.

This clonotype has a handful of counts. The chain links TRBV27 to TRBJ1-1, with TRBD1 identical over 8 bases. Germline V gene sequence: CDR1 MNHEY, CDR2 SMNVEV (reference sequence). The trim removed 6 bases at V and 5 bases at J, leaving 8 bases unmatched. The CDR3 length is 14 residues. CDR3: CASSLRGLGTEAFF. CDR3 DNA: TGTGCCAGCAGCCTCAGGGGGCTGGGGACTGAAGCTTTCTTT.

This clonotype has just a few counts. The chain is built from TRBV12-3 or TRBV12-4 and TRBJ1-1; D uncertain. Trimming shortened V by 6 bases and J by 4 bases, and 9 bases separated the two germline ends. CDR3 length: 12 residues. CDR3 coding DNA: TGTGCCAGCAGCCTCCCAAGCACTGAAGCTTTCTTT. Encoded protein: CASSLPSTEAFF.